This TCR beta chain was captured in a study of CD8+ T cells in alopecia areata. This CDR3 is 12 amino acids long. Trimming removed 5 bases at V and 6 bases at J, with 11 bases between. Germline assignment: CDR1 MNHEY and CDR2 SMNVEV (reference sequence). cDNA reverse transcribed from extracted RNA served as the sequencing template. Libraries were prepared by immunoSEQ multiplex PCR; TCRdb keeps only in-frame clonotypes and omits some of them. The sample yields about 110,000 clones, about 60% seen once. Source material: NKG2D-low CD8+ T cells sorted from blood. This clonotype was obtained from a human donor with alopecia areata. The rearrangement joins TRBV27 to TRBJ2-7; no definite D call. The DNA for the CDR3 is TGTGCCAGCAGTCGTACTTCCGGCGAGCAGTACTTC. Translated: CASSRTSGEQYF.